A selection of T cell receptor beta chains follows, all from one sample in a study of spatial heterogeneity in lung cancer. TCRdb recomputed calls from the 5' RACE reads with MiXCR, one row per CDR3 protein. The sample records 60,000 to 80,000 distinct CDR3 sequences, roughly 15% being singletons. The specimen comprised PBMCs, sampled at surgery. All receptors derive from a male donor with early-stage non-small cell lung cancer. Both conserved end residues are part of each CDR3. D genes are given only for firm matches. Some rows mark clone size as missing; the rest say once, few, many or name a class of expanded clone.

j_call	clone_size	v_call	d_call	cdr3_aa	cdr3_nt
TRBJ1-4	many	TRBV4-1	NA	CASSQFRAINEKLFF	TGCGCCAGCAGCCAATTCAGGGCGATTAATGAAAAACTGTTTTTT
TRBJ1-2	few	TRBV6-5	NA	CASSYRVGAGDGYTF	TGTGCCAGCAGTTACCGCGTCGGGGCTGGAGATGGCTACACCTTC
TRBJ2-3	many	TRBV9	TRBD2	CASSVALRGGTDTQYF	TGTGCCAGCAGCGTAGCCCTCCGGGGGGGGACAGATACGCAGTATTTT
TRBJ2-5	NA	TRBV7-9	NA	CASRSPGFEETQYF	TGTGCCAGCAGGTCCCCCGGGTTTGAAGAGACCCAGTACTTC
TRBJ2-7	once	TRBV6-5	TRBD1	CASSYSRQGAWEQYF	TGTGCCAGCAGTTACTCGAGGCAGGGGGCTTGGGAGCAGTACTTC
TRBJ2-7	NA	TRBV7-8	TRBD1	CASSQQSGGKHEQYF	TGTGCCAGCAGCCAACAATCAGGGGGCAAACACGAGCAGTACTTC
TRBJ2-3	many	TRBV12-3/TRBV12-4	TRBD1	CASSQMTGSTDTQYF	TGTGCCAGCAGTCAAATGACAGGGAGCACAGATACGCAGTATTTT
TRBJ2-5	few	TRBV4-3	TRBD2	CASSPGLAEETQYF	TGCGCCAGCAGCCCAGGACTAGCTGAAGAGACCCAGTACTTC
TRBJ1-6	few	TRBV20-1	NA	CSAIRDQGGSSPLHF	TGCAGTGCTATACGGGACCAGGGAGGGTCTTCACCCCTCCACTTT
TRBJ2-1	NA	TRBV24-1	TRBD2	CATSETGLANEQFF	TGTGCCACCAGTGAAACCGGACTAGCCAATGAGCAGTTCTTC
TRBJ2-3	many	TRBV2	NA	CASSEGGMSTDTQYF	TGTGCCAGCAGTGAAGGCGGAATGAGCACAGATACGCAGTATTTT
TRBJ1-5	NA	TRBV7-9	NA	CASSLTNQPQHF	TGTGCCAGCAGCCTTACTAATCAGCCCCAGCATTTT
TRBJ1-1	few	TRBV10-3	NA	CAISVDRRNTEAFF	TGTGCCATCAGTGTAGACCGGAGGAACACTGAAGCTTTCTTT
TRBJ2-2	NA	TRBV24-1	NA	CATRNTGELFF	TGTGCCACCAGAAACACCGGGGAGCTGTTTTTT
TRBJ2-7	NA	TRBV4-3	NA	CASSQDRGPPYEQYF	TGCGCCAGCAGCCAAGATCGAGGACCCCCCTACGAGCAGTACTTC
TRBJ2-3	many	TRBV27	NA	CASSSSGLAYRTDTQYF	NA
TRBJ2-2	NA	TRBV5-5	NA	CASSLGAYSGEVVANTGELFF	TGTGCCAGCAGCTTGGGAGCTTACTCGGGGGAGGTGGTCGCGAACACCGGGGAGCTGTTTTTT
TRBJ2-2	many	TRBV27	NA	CASSSSRTGELFF	TGTGCCAGCAGCTCCAGTCGCACCGGGGAGCTGTTTTTT
TRBJ2-5	NA	TRBV20-1	NA	CSAANPTRAQYF	TGCAGTGCTGCCAATCCGACCAGGGCCCAGTACTTC
TRBJ2-1	NA	TRBV14	TRBD1	CASSQYSGTGTYNEQFF	TGTGCCAGCAGCCAATATTCTGGGACAGGGACCTACAATGAGCAGTTCTTC
TRBJ2-5	NA	TRBV12-3/TRBV12-4	TRBD2	CASSYSGSGETQYF	TGTGCCAGCAGCTATAGCGGGAGCGGCGAGACCCAGTACTTC
TRBJ2-1	few	TRBV7-8	NA	CASSLTRSGDEQFF	TGTGCCAGCAGCCTGACTAGGTCGGGCGATGAGCAGTTCTTC
TRBJ2-7	many	TRBV29-1	NA	CSVGGSFYLEQYF	TGCAGCGTCGGAGGCAGTTTCTATCTCGAGCAGTACTTC
TRBJ2-3	few	TRBV9	TRBD1	CASSVVGQGTDTQYF	TGTGCCAGCAGCGTAGTGGGACAGGGCACAGATACGCAGTATTTT
TRBJ2-3	many	TRBV9	NA	CASSVVAAITDTQYF	TGTGCCAGCAGCGTAGTAGCAGCCATCACAGATACGCAGTATTTT
TRBJ1-6	NA	TRBV4-1	TRBD1	CASRETGAGPLHF	TGCGCCAGCAGGGAAACAGGGGCCGGACCCCTCCACTTT
TRBJ2-7	few	TRBV18	NA	CASSHPTGPYEQYF	TGTGCCAGCTCACATCCCACAGGGCCCTACGAGCAGTACTTC
TRBJ2-3	many	TRBV29-1	TRBD2	CSGEDGRATDTQYF	TGCAGCGGCGAGGACGGGAGGGCCACAGATACGCAGTATTTT
TRBJ2-7	few	TRBV25-1	NA	CASSESQRGEQYF	TGTGCCAGCAGTGAATCACAACGAGGGGAGCAGTACTTC
TRBJ1-2	NA	TRBV12-3/TRBV12-4	NA	CASSSGGRLNYGYTF	TGTGCCAGCAGTTCCGGCGGTCGACTTAACTATGGCTACACCTTC
TRBJ2-5	NA	TRBV4-3	TRBD2	CASSHSVAGQETQYF	TGCGCCAGCAGCCATTCAGTAGCGGGTCAAGAGACCCAGTACTTC
TRBJ2-3	few	TRBV20-1	NA	CSATYERESTDTQYF	TGCAGTGCCACTTACGAGAGGGAGTCCACAGATACGCAGTATTTT
TRBJ2-7	many	TRBV10-2	NA	CASSPGHPKSYEQYF	TGCGCCAGCAGTCCGGGACACCCGAAATCCTACGAGCAGTACTTC
TRBJ2-3	many	TRBV29-1	TRBD1	CSVPTIKGQGTDTQYF	TGCAGCGTTCCTACCATTAAGGGACAGGGGACAGATACGCAGTATTTT
TRBJ2-3	few	TRBV19	NA	CASSMLPGPDTQYF	TGTGCCAGTAGTATGCTTCCGGGCCCAGATACGCAGTATTTT